These T cell receptor beta chains were read from a single sample in a study of vaccination effects on CD4 cells after COVID-19. These receptors' targets are unknown. Clones were read by immunoSEQ multiplex PCR, and TCRdb kept only the in-frame ones, dropping some. The sample holds 52,000 or so clones; roughly 70% are singletons and the top ten take 15% to 20%. Sequencing was performed on CD4+ T cells from PBMCs cultured with SARS-CoV-2 spike peptides, taken before COVID-19 vaccination. The receptors derive from a human donor who received a COVID-19 vaccine. CDR3s include the opening cysteine and the closing phenylalanine or tryptophan. Each record gives: D gene, V gene, J gene, clone size, CDR3 protein, CDR3 DNA. A D gene is named only where the DNA matches it firmly. Size values are once, few and many counts, or a class for expanded clones, and some rows have none.

>TRBD2|TRBV2|TRBJ2-2|-
CASSEASSGIEELFF
TGTGCCAGCAGTGAAGCGTCTAGCGGGATTGAGGAGCTGTTTTTT
>TRBD2|TRBV6-4|TRBJ2-1|-
CASSAGGPYDGEQFF
TGTGCCAGCAGTGCGGGAGGGCCTTATGATGGTGAGCAGTTCTTC
>TRBD2|TRBV10-3|TRBJ2-1|few
CAISDKASGGAPYNEQFF
TGTGCCATCAGTGATAAGGCTAGCGGGGGGGCCCCCTACAATGAGCAGTTCTTC
>-|TRBV2|TRBJ2-7|-
CASSGRGAYEQYF
TGTGCCAGCAGCGGCAGGGGTGCTTACGAGCAGTACTTC
>-|TRBV5-1|TRBJ1-2|-
CASRGANYGYTF
TGCGCCAGCAGGGGAGCTAACTATGGCTACACCTTC
>TRBD2|TRBV15|TRBJ2-3|once
CATSRDRTSGGTHSTDTQYF
TGTGCCACCAGCAGAGATCGGACTAGCGGGGGGACGCACAGCACAGATACGCAGTATTTT
>-|TRBV5-4|TRBJ1-2|-
CASSSYRGLGYTF
TGTGCCAGCAGCTCATACCGGGGGCTCGGCTACACCTTC
>-|TRBV4-1|TRBJ1-2|-
CASSQPGAGYGYTF
TGCGCCAGCAGCCAACCGGGGGCTGGCTATGGCTACACCTTC
>-|TRBV2|TRBJ2-1|-
CASTTFGWSSYNEQFF
TGTGCCAGCACCACTTTTGGCTGGAGCTCCTACAATGAGCAGTTCTTC
>-|TRBV19|TRBJ1-2|once
CASSPQRVNYGYTF
TGTGCCAGCTCCCCTCAGCGGGTCAACTATGGCTACACCTTC
>-|TRBV6-1|TRBJ1-4|-
CASSEIWATNEKLFF
TGTGCCAGCAGTGAAATTTGGGCAACTAATGAAAAACTGTTTTTT
>-|TRBV6-5|TRBJ1-2|-
CGVFGSPYGYTF
TGTGGGGTATTCGGCTCTCCCTATGGCTACACCTTC
>TRBD2|TRBV30|TRBJ2-5|-
CACMPRLAARWGLGTQYF
TGTGCCTGCATGCCGAGACTAGCGGCTCGGTGGGGTTTAGGGACCCAGTACTTC
>-|TRBV7-2|TRBJ1-2|-
CASSQTRGDYGYTF
TGTGCCAGCAGCCAGACCCGGGGAGACTATGGCTACACCTTC
>-|TRBV7-2|TRBJ2-2|-
CASSSQGTGELFF
TGTGCCAGCAGCTCACAGGGCACCGGGGAGCTGTTTTTT
>-|TRBV5-1|TRBJ2-5|few
CASSSGAGTQETQYF
TGCGCCAGCAGCTCCGGGGCGGGGACCCAAGAGACCCAGTACTTC
>-|TRBV5-1|TRBJ2-3|-
CASSLVGRAGTDTQYF
TGCGCCAGCAGCTTGGTCGGGCGGGCGGGCACAGATACGCAGTATTTT
>TRBD2|TRBV19|TRBJ2-2|-
CASSRGVNTGELFF
TGTGCCAGTAGTCGGGGGGTGAACACCGGGGAGCTGTTTTTT
>-|TRBV28|TRBJ1-3|-
CASSLEGTSLSGNTIYF
TGTGCCAGCAGTTTAGAGGGGACATCCCTCTCTGGAAACACCATATATTTT
>-|TRBV7-2|TRBJ2-1|-
CASSLRDSVFKHNEQFF
TGTGCCAGCAGCTTACGCGACAGCGTTTTTAAACACAATGAGCAGTTCTTC